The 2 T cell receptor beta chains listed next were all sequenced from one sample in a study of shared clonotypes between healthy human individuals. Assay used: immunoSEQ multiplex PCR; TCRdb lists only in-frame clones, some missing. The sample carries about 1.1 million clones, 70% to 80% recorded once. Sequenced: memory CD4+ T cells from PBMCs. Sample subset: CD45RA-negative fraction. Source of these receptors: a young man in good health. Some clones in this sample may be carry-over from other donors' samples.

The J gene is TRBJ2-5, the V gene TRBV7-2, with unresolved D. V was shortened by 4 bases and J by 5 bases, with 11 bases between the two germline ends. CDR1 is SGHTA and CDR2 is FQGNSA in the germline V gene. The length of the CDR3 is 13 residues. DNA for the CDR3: TGTGCCAGCAGCTCTGGGATCGGCGAGACCCAGTACTTC. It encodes CASSSGIGETQYF.

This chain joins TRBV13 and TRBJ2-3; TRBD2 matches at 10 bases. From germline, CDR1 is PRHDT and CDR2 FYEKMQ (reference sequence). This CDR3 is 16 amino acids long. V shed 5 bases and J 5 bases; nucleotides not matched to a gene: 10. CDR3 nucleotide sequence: TGTGCCAGCAGCAAGAGGACTAGCGGCCTTGTAGATACGCAGTATTTT. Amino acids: CASSKRTSGLVDTQYF.